These 22 T cell receptor beta chains came from one sample sequenced in a study of blood T cell repertoires in COVID-19. Clones were read by immunoSEQ multiplex PCR, and TCRdb kept only the in-frame ones, dropping some. The sample has a few hundred thousand clones, more than 75% seen once. Sequencing input: peripheral blood. The source is a woman between 45 and 60 years old with acute or convalescent COVID-19.

This sequence joins TRBV3-1 (or the pseudogene TRBV3-2) and TRBJ1-1; 7 positions agree with TRBD1. CDR1 LGHDT and CDR2 YNNKEL come from the germline V gene (reference sequence). This CDR3 has 14 amino acids. J was trimmed by 7 bases and V by 0 bases; bases with no gene match: 5. CDR3 amino acids: CASSQDLDRNEAFF. The DNA of the CDR3 is TGTGCCAGCAGCCAAGATTTGGACAGGAATGAAGCTTTCTTT.

V usage is TRBV7-9 and J usage is TRBJ2-5; 11 nucleotides agree with TRBD1. The CDR3 totals 16 residues. Germline V gene lookup returns CDR1 SEHNR and CDR2 FQNEAQ (reference sequence). V lost 5 bases, J lost 7 bases, and 12 bases stayed unmatched. The CDR3 nucleotides read TGTGCCAGCAGCCCGCGACCGGGACAGGGGGTTGGGACCCAGTACTTC. The encoded protein is CASSPRPGQGVGTQYF.

The chain joins TRBV9 to TRBJ2-2; the D is unclear. The CDR3 covers 13 residues. Per germline, CDR1 SGDLS and CDR2 YYNGEE. Between the trimmed V and J ends, which lost 0 bases and 5 bases, there was a span of 5 bases. The CDR3 reads CASSVDQTGELFF. In DNA, the CDR3 is TGTGCCAGCAGCGTAGACCAGACCGGGGAGCTGTTTTTT.

V and J are TRBV28 and TRBJ2-3; 11 nucleotides align to TRBD1. Germline V gene lookup returns CDR1 MDHEN and CDR2 SYDVKM. Losses at the gene ends were 8 bases for V and 0 bases for J; bases not matched to a gene: 16. The CDR3 loop spans 19 amino acids. The CDR3 nucleotides are TGTGCCAGCCTAGCGTGGACAGGGGGCCAGCCTTTTAGCACAGATACGCAGTATTTT. This translates into CASLAWTGGQPFSTDTQYF. Combining the CDR3 with reference TRBV28 and TRBJ2-3 gives the whole variable domain DVKVTQSSRYLVKRTGEKVFLECVQDMDHENMFWYRQDPGLGLRLIYFSYDVKMKEKGDIPEGYSVSREKKERFSLILESASTNQTSMYLCASLAWTGGQPFSTDTQYFGPGTRLTVL.

This clone occurred a few times. The V gene is TRBV29-1, the J gene TRBJ2-7; 9 nucleotides agree with TRBD2. Trimming at V came to 1 base and at J to 0 bases, leaving 4 bases not matched to a gene. The CDR3 is 15 residues long. Germline V CDR1 and CDR2: SQVTM, ANQGSEA. Written as DNA, the CDR3 is TGCAGCGTTGAAGTTGGTAGCGGGAGCTCCTACGAGCAGTACTTC. Amino acid sequence: CSVEVGSGSSYEQYF.

V gene TRBV9 combines with J gene TRBJ2-1, with D perhaps matching TRBD2 (6 bases). Germline V lookup: CDR1 SGDLS, CDR2 YYNGEE. Trimming shortened V by 4 bases and J by 5 bases, and 13 bases separated the two germline ends. This CDR3 is 14 amino acids long. CDR3: CASSLRDSNNEQFF. CDR3 in DNA: TGTGCCAGCAGCCTTCGGGACTCGAACAATGAGCAGTTCTTC.

In the case of this clone: Different DNA sequences within this sample yield the same CDR3. This sequence joins TRBV5-1 and TRBJ1-1; D is uncertain. The CDR3 has 14 amino acids. The V gene lost 0 bases and the J gene lost 0 bases, with 6 bases spanning the gap. Germline V gene data show CDR1 as SGHRS and CDR2 as YFSETQ. The CDR3 sequence is CASSLGPLNTEAFF. As DNA, the CDR3 is TGCGCCAGCAGCTTGGGGCCCTTGAACACTGAAGCTTTCTTT.

The chain is built from TRBV15 and TRBJ1-1; 8 nucleotides line up with TRBD1. Germline-derived CDR1 and CDR2 are LNHNV and YYDKDF (reference sequence). The CDR3 has 16 amino acids. The ends lost 2 bases at V and 0 bases at J; junction bases unmatched: 5. CDR3 nucleotides: TGTGCCACCAGCAGACCCGGGACAGGAATGAACACTGAAGCTTTCTTT. It specifies CATSRPGTGMNTEAFF. The complete variable domain, with remaining parts taken from reference TRBV15 and TRBJ1-1, reads DAMVIQNPRYQVTQFGKPVTLSCSQTLNHNVMYWYQQKSSQAPKLLFHYYDKDFNNEADTPDNFQSRRPNTSFCFLDIRSPGLGDTAMYLCATSRPGTGMNTEAFFGQGTRLTVV.

The genes are TRBV7-9 and TRBJ2-1, with 8 bases aligning to TRBD2. J gave up 9 bases and V 2 bases, and 3 bases lay outside the gene matches. The CDR3 is 13 amino acids. Germline V gives CDR1 SEHNR, CDR2 FQNEAQ (reference sequence). The CDR3 nucleotides read TGTGCCAGCAGCTTACTAGCGGGTGGTGAGCAGTTCTTC. As protein: CASSLLAGGEQFF.

This rearrangement joins TRBV19 to TRBJ1-4, with D unresolved. Germline loops: CDR1 LNHDA, CDR2 SQIVND (reference sequence). The CDR3 loop spans 15 amino acids. V dropped 3 bases and J dropped 7 bases, with 15 bases sitting between them. DNA for the CDR3: TGTGCCAGTAGTATGCCGAGGGTAGGTGGTGAAAAACTGTTTTTT. Translating gives CASSMPRVGGEKLFF.

The CDR3 loop is CASSHRTSVRNYGYTF. The CDR3 coding sequence is TGTGCCAGCAGCCACAGGACGTCCGTTAGAAACTATGGCTACACCTTC. The rearrangement links TRBV21-1 to TRBJ1-2; the tabulated D call, TRBD1, remains unverified against the DNA. TRBV21-1 is tagged as a pseudogene. The length of the CDR3 is 16 residues.

The chain is built from TRBV5-8 and TRBJ1-5, with TRBD1 matching over 10 bases. This CDR3 spans 14 amino acids. Germline V CDR1 and CDR2: SGHTS, YDEGEE. The J segment lost 6 bases and the V segment lost 3 bases, leaving 3 bases of the junction unmatched. CDR3 DNA: TGTGCCAGCAGCTCCGGGACAGGGGTTCAGCCCCAGCATTTT. The encoded protein is CASSSGTGVQPQHF.

This clone occurred once. The chain recombines TRBV18 with TRBJ1-4, with TRBD1 matching over 7 bases. Looked up from germline, CDR1 is KGHSH and CDR2 is LQKENI. This CDR3 is 14 amino acids long. Trimming cost V 3 bases and J 5 bases; bases outside gene matches: 3. As DNA, the CDR3 is TGTGCCAGCTCACCGGGACAGTCCAATGAAAAACTGTTTTTT. This encodes CASSPGQSNEKLFF.

The CDR3 DNA reads as TGTGCCAGCAGCCGGGACAGTGCGTCATACGAGCAGTACTTC. Its protein product is CASSRDSASYEQYF. The genes are TRBV7-2 and TRBJ2-7; 7 bases match TRBD1. Germline assignment: CDR1 SGHTA and CDR2 FQGNSA. The CDR3 length is 14 residues. Trimming took 5 bases from V and 4 from J; bases not matched to a gene: 8.

The chain employs TRBV24-1 and TRBJ1-5; 9 bases agree with TRBD1. CDR3 size: 19 residues. The V gene end was trimmed by 3 bases and the J gene end by 3 bases; junction bases not matched to a gene: 14. The germline CDR1 and CDR2 sequences are KGHDR and SFDVKD. The CDR3 protein is CATSDPTRAGTGINQPQHF. CDR3 DNA: TGTGCCACCAGTGATCCCACAAGGGCCGGGACAGGGATCAATCAGCCCCAGCATTTT.

The gene calls are TRBV7-9 and TRBJ2-7; 7 bases match TRBD2. V lost 5 bases and J lost 7; bases outside the gene matches: 5. Germline CDR1 and CDR2: SEHNR and FQNEAQ (reference sequence). The CDR3 spans 12 residues. The CDR3 DNA is TGTGCCAGCAGCCCCAGGGAGGGAGAGCAGTACTTC. Amino acids: CASSPREGEQYF.

As concerns this clone: The same CDR3 is also encoded by other DNA sequences in this sample. This rearrangement joins TRBV5-1 to TRBJ2-7, with 13 bases aligning to TRBD2. CDR1 is SGHRS, CDR2 YFSETQ, per germline. V shed 4 bases and J 4 bases; nucleotides not matched to a gene: 2. The length of the CDR3 is 14 residues. The CDR3 here is CASSRTSGSYEQYF. DNA for the CDR3: TGCGCCAGCAGCCGGACTAGCGGGAGTTACGAGCAGTACTTC. Combining the CDR3 with reference TRBV5-1 and TRBJ2-7 gives the whole variable domain KAGVTQTPRYLIKTRGQQVTLSCSPISGHRSVSWYQQTPGQGLQFLFEYFSETQRNKGNFPGRFSGRQFSNSRSEMNVSTLELGDSALYLCASSRTSGSYEQYFGPGTRLTVT.

This clone appeared once. This sequence joins TRBV4-1 and TRBJ1-5, with D uncertain. This CDR3 has 15 residues. The V gene's germline CDR1 is MGHRA and CDR2 YSYEKL. The V gene lost 6 bases and the J gene lost 6 bases, with 18 bases spanning the gap. The CDR3: CASSAGLGSGQPQHF. In DNA, the CDR3 is TGCGCCAGCAGTGCGGGTCTGGGGAGCGGTCAGCCCCAGCATTTT.

The genes are TRBV6-2 or TRBV6-3 and TRBJ1-1; D unclear. The CDR3 has 11 amino acids. V was trimmed by 2 bases and J by 11 bases, leaving 9 bases between them. Germline CDR1 is MNHEY and CDR2 is SVGEGT. CDR3 region: CASSYPGRAFF. Written as DNA, the CDR3 is TGTGCCAGCAGTTACCCGGGAAGGGCTTTCTTT.

In this sample, this clone turned up once. This rearrangement joins TRBV5-1 to TRBJ2-7; TRBD2 matches 7 bases. The V and J ends lost 4 bases and 3 bases, in that order; junction bases with no gene match: 7. The CDR3 loop spans 14 amino acids. Germline-derived CDR1 and CDR2 are SGHRS and YFSETQ. The CDR3, as DNA: TGCGCCAGCAGCCCAAAACGGGACTACTACGAGCAGTACTTC. Amino acids: CASSPKRDYYEQYF.

The chain carries TRBV6-2 or TRBV6-3 and TRBJ2-1; perhaps TRBD2 as D (7 bases). Trimming took 6 bases from V and 8 from J, leaving 23 bases between them. Germline-derived CDR1 and CDR2 are MNHEY and SVGEGT. This CDR3 is built from 16 residues. The CDR3 DNA sequence: TGTGCCAGCAGCTCCCTTAGGGGGGAGGGCGGTCATGAGCAGTTCTTC. Amino acid sequence: CASSSLRGEGGHEQFF.

This rearrangement joins TRBV6-5 to TRBJ2-1, with a possible D match to TRBD1 (6 bases). The CDR3 extends over 15 amino acids. The germline V gene encodes CDR1 MNHEY and CDR2 SVGAGI. V lost 0 bases, J lost 6 bases, and 12 bases lay in between. The DNA for the CDR3 is TGTGCCAGCAGTTACTCATCAGGGGTTTCCAATGAGCAGTTCTTC. The encoded protein is CASSYSSGVSNEQFF.